The 24 T cell receptor beta chains below were found in one sample sequenced in a study of TIL therapy for anti-PD-1-resistant metastatic lung cancer. Time point given: pre-treatment sample, taken before nivolumab and TIL therapy. The immunoSEQ assay was v3. The protocol was immunoSEQ multiplex PCR, while the TCRdb copy is restricted to in-frame clones and leaves out a portion. The sample carries about 60,000 clones, under 75% recorded once. This specimen was blood, taken at baseline. These receptors were taken from a person aged 25 to 85 with non-small cell lung cancer.

This rearrangement joins TRBV29-1 to TRBJ1-1; 8 positions agree with TRBD1. With V trimmed by 6 bases and J by 4 bases, 10 bases remained unmatched. Looked up from germline, CDR1 is SQVTM and CDR2 is ANQGSEA. The CDR3 extends over 14 amino acids. CDR3 amino acids: CSVATGGKGTEAFF. The CDR3 DNA reads TGCAGCGTAGCTACAGGGGGGAAGGGCACTGAAGCTTTCTTT.

This chain uses TRBV6-6 with TRBJ2-2, with TRBD2 matching 12 bases. V trimming: 8 bases; J trimming: 0 bases; junction bases outside the gene matches: 4. The CDR3 sequence is 16 residues long. Germline values: CDR1 MNHNY, CDR2 SVGAGI (reference sequence). CDR3 bases: TGTGCCAGCCGACGACTAGCGGGGGCGAACACCGGGGAGCTGTTTTTT. Protein sequence: CASRRLAGANTGELFF.

The rearrangement links TRBV28 to TRBJ2-7; possibly TRBD1 for D (5 bases). Looked up from germline, CDR1 is MDHEN and CDR2 is SYDVKM. This CDR3 is 16 amino acids long. The V and J ends lost 4 bases and 0 bases respectively, with 16 bases between them. CDR3 DNA sequence: TGTGCCAGCAGTTCCCAATCGACAGCGCACTCCTACGAGCAGTACTTC. This codes for CASSSQSTAHSYEQYF.

The chain combines TRBV15 with TRBJ2-3, with a weak D call TRBD1 (5 bases). CDR1 is LNHNV and CDR2 is YYDKDF in the germline V gene (reference sequence). Trimming took 0 bases from V and 4 from J, leaving 8 bases between them. CDR3 length: 14 amino acids. CDR3 in amino acids: CATSREGRADTQYF. The CDR3 DNA reads TGTGCCACCAGCAGAGAGGGGCGAGCAGATACGCAGTATTTT.

The rearrangement links TRBV6-1 to TRBJ2-1; 7 nucleotides align to TRBD1. The junction had 2 bases not matched to a gene; V was cut back by 6 bases and J by 0 bases. Germline V gives CDR1 MNHNS, CDR2 SASEGT. This CDR3 region has 14 residues. The CDR3 nucleotides are TGTGCCAGCAGCGCAGGGGGCTCCTACAATGAGCAGTTCTTC. This sequence encodes CASSAGGSYNEQFF.

The V call is TRBV28, the J call TRBJ2-7; D possibly corresponds to TRBD1 (5 bases). In germline, CDR1 is MDHEN, CDR2 SYDVKM. The V end was cut by 4 bases, the J end by 8 bases, with 21 bases between. This CDR3 has 15 amino acids. The CDR3 spells CASSSPGSGPTKQYF. CDR3 bases: TGTGCCAGCAGTTCCCCAGGGTCAGGCCCTACGAAGCAGTACTTC.

This clone was seen only once. The chain couples TRBV10-3 to TRBJ2-1, with D possibly being TRBD2 (5 bases). The germline gives CDR1 ENHRY, CDR2 SYGVKD. V was trimmed by 4 bases and J by 1 base, leaving 8 bases between them. The CDR3 runs 14 residues. As DNA, the CDR3 is TGTGCCATCAGTGGGTCGGGGTCCTACAATGAGCAGTTCTTC. Amino acids: CAISGSGSYNEQFF.

J is TRBJ2-7 and V is TRBV9; D possibly corresponds to TRBD2 (5 bases). The length of the CDR3 is 15 residues. CDR1 is SGDLS and CDR2 is YYNGEE in the germline V gene. Between the trimmed V and J ends, which lost 1 base and 6 bases, there was a span of 17 bases. The CDR3 coding sequence is TGTGCCAGCAGCGTAAGAGGGCTCGTGGGTTCCGAGCAGTACTTC. Residues: CASSVRGLVGSEQYF.

J is TRBJ2-1 and V is TRBV15; D uncertain. V was trimmed by 5 bases and J by 0 bases, leaving 11 bases between them. Germline V gives CDR1 LNHNV, CDR2 YYDKDF (reference sequence). The CDR3 has 15 residues. This CDR3 is CATSGLYSSYNEQFF. The CDR3 region has the DNA TGTGCCACCAGCGGATTATACAGCTCCTACAATGAGCAGTTCTTC.

The chain has TRBV28 and TRBJ1-2, with 7 bases matching TRBD1. The CDR3 is 14 amino acids. Germline V lookup: CDR1 MDHEN, CDR2 SYDVKM. V lost 5 bases, J lost 7 bases, and 10 bases stayed unmatched. CDR3 sequence: CASSATRDSTGYTF. The CDR3 DNA reads as TGTGCCAGCAGTGCGACCCGGGACAGTACTGGCTACACCTTC.

The rearrangement links TRBV11-3 to TRBJ2-7; D is perhaps TRBD2 (5 bases). This CDR3 is 16 amino acids long. The V gene's germline CDR1 is SGHNT and CDR2 YENEEA. V dropped 1 base and J dropped 2 bases, with 15 bases sitting between them. The CDR3 reads CASSLGGWAPPYEQYF. CDR3 coding DNA: TGTGCCAGCAGCTTAGGAGGGTGGGCACCCCCCTACGAGCAGTACTTC. Drawing the rest from reference TRBV11-3 and TRBJ2-7, the complete variable domain is EAGVVQSPRYKIIEKKQPVAFWCNPISGHNTLYWYLQNLGQGPELLIRYENEEAVDDSQLPKDRFSAERLKGVDSTLKIQPAELGDSAVYLCASSLGGWAPPYEQYFGPGTRLTVT.

J is TRBJ1-1 and V is TRBV2; a weak D match, TRBD1 (6 bases). The germline V and J ends were trimmed by 6 bases and 6 bases, with 17 bases remaining between them. Germline CDR1 and CDR2: SNHLY and FYNNEI. CDR3 length: 14 residues. This chain's CDR3 is CASSSQGSYAEAFF. The CDR3 DNA sequence: TGTGCCAGCAGCTCACAGGGATCTTACGCTGAAGCTTTCTTT.

This clone was seen more than once but under ten times. The gene calls are TRBV4-1 and TRBJ1-1, with D perhaps matching TRBD1 (5 bases). The CDR3 consists of 15 residues. In germline, CDR1 is MGHRA, CDR2 YSYEKL. V was shortened by 0 bases and J by 5 bases, with 13 bases between the two germline ends. The CDR3 loop is CASSQDPGSLTEAFF. As DNA, the CDR3 is TGCGCCAGCAGCCAAGATCCAGGGAGTTTGACTGAAGCTTTCTTT.

The chain employs TRBV28 and TRBJ2-7, with D maybe TRBD2 (6 bases). Germline V lookup: CDR1 MDHEN, CDR2 SYDVKM. CDR3 length: 16 amino acids. V was clipped by 2 bases and J by 3 bases, with 17 bases between them. DNA of the CDR3: TGTGCCAGCAGTTTAGGTGTGGTGGGACTGAGCTACGAGCAGTACTTC. Its protein product is CASSLGVVGLSYEQYF.

The chain is built from TRBV27 and TRBJ1-4, with TRBD1 matching over 7 bases. Germline trimming cut 4 bases from V and 8 bases from J; bases unmatched to any gene: 7. This CDR3 contains 14 residues. Germline CDR1 and CDR2: MNHEY and SMNVEV (reference sequence). For the CDR3, the DNA is TGTGCCAGCAGTTGTGACAGGGTGGAGGAAAAACTGTTTTTT. Residues: CASSCDRVEEKLFF.

The chain has TRBV6-5 and TRBJ1-4, with a weak D call TRBD1 (5 bases). V dropped 6 bases and J dropped 7 bases, with 15 bases sitting between them. Germline V lookup: CDR1 MNHEY, CDR2 SVGAGI. The CDR3 consists of 14 residues. CDR3: CASSRTLRGEKLFF. CDR3 coding DNA: TGTGCCAGCAGCCGGACCTTGAGGGGTGAAAAACTGTTTTTT.

J is TRBJ2-7 and V is TRBV4-1; maybe TRBD2 (5 bases). This CDR3 contains 15 residues. Deletions cut 2 bases from V and 7 bases from J, with 18 bases between. Germline V gene data show CDR1 as MGHRA and CDR2 as YSYEKL. As DNA, the CDR3 is TGCGCCAGCAGCCAACTTTCCCCCACATCGGGGGAGCAGTACTTC. It encodes CASSQLSPTSGEQYF.

This clone was detected only a few times. This chain uses TRBV29-1 with TRBJ1-4; unclear D gene. Trimming took 4 bases from V and 8 from J, leaving 17 bases between them. Per the germline V gene, CDR1 is SQVTM and CDR2 is ANQGSEA. This CDR3 has 14 amino acids. The CDR3 loop is CSVASLASDEKLFF. The CDR3 bases are TGCAGCGTTGCTAGTCTAGCCTCAGACGAAAAACTGTTTTTT.

CDR3 nucleotides: TGTGCCAGCAGTTTATCTAGGAGGGGTGGCTACACCTTC. It translates to CASSLSRRGGYTF. The V gene is TRBV27, the J gene TRBJ1-2; D is perhaps TRBD1 (5 bases). Trimming removed 0 bases from V and 7 bases from J, with 9 bases in between. From germline, CDR1 is MNHEY and CDR2 SMNVEV (reference sequence). The CDR3 totals 13 residues.

The V gene is TRBV7-9, the J gene TRBJ2-3; no clear D gene. This CDR3 region has 16 residues. Germline V gene sequence: CDR1 SEHNR, CDR2 FQNEAQ (reference sequence). Trimming took 2 bases from V and 6 from J, leaving 18 bases between them. The CDR3 loop reads CASSLYPTSPSDTQYF. CDR3 DNA sequence: TGTGCCAGCAGCTTATATCCGACGTCACCCTCGGATACGCAGTATTTT.

The chain has TRBV2 and TRBJ1-2, with D unresolved. Germline CDR1 reads SNHLY; CDR2 reads FYNNEI. V lost 11 bases and J lost 8, with 12 bases in between. The CDR3 is 10 residues long. The CDR3 DNA is TGTGCCGGGAACCCCGGGGGCTACACCTTC. Its protein is CAGNPGGYTF.

This chain connects TRBV5-1 to TRBJ2-1; D possibly corresponds to TRBD2 (6 bases). The CDR3 loop spans 14 amino acids. The V and J ends lost 7 bases and 5 bases respectively, with 16 bases between them. The germline V gene encodes CDR1 SGHRS and CDR2 YFSETQ. For the CDR3, the DNA is TGCGCCAGCCGCAGGGATAGCGGCAACAATGAGCAGTTCTTC. Amino acids: CASRRDSGNNEQFF. The whole variable domain, remainder taken from reference TRBV5-1 and TRBJ2-1, is KAGVTQTPRYLIKTRGQQVTLSCSPISGHRSVSWYQQTPGQGLQFLFEYFSETQRNKGNFPGRFSGRQFSNSRSEMNVSTLELGDSALYLCASRRDSGNNEQFFGPGTRLTVL.

V is TRBV7-8 and J is TRBJ1-5; tentatively, D is TRBD1 (6 bases). The CDR3 contains 16 residues. Trimming stripped 3 bases from V and 4 bases from J, with 16 bases between. Germline CDR1 is SGHVS and CDR2 is FQNEAQ. The CDR3 coding sequence is TGTGCCAGCAGCTTGAATTCGGTCCAGGGGAATCAGCCCCAGCATTTT. Amino acid sequence: CASSLNSVQGNQPQHF. The complete variable domain, with remaining parts taken from reference TRBV7-8 and TRBJ1-5, reads GAGVSQSPRYKVAKRGQDVALRCDPISGHVSLFWYQQALGQGPEFLTYFQNEAQLDKSGLPSDRFFAERPEGSVSTLKIQRTQQEDSAVYLCASSLNSVQGNQPQHFGDGTRLSIL.

The V and J genes are TRBV4-1 and TRBJ2-2; D unclear. The CDR3 has 12 amino acids. Germline CDR1 reads MGHRA; CDR2 reads YSYEKL. V was trimmed by 2 bases and J by 5 bases, leaving 3 bases between them. The CDR3 is CASSQITGELFF. DNA for the CDR3: TGCGCCAGCAGCCAAATTACCGGGGAGCTGTTTTTT.